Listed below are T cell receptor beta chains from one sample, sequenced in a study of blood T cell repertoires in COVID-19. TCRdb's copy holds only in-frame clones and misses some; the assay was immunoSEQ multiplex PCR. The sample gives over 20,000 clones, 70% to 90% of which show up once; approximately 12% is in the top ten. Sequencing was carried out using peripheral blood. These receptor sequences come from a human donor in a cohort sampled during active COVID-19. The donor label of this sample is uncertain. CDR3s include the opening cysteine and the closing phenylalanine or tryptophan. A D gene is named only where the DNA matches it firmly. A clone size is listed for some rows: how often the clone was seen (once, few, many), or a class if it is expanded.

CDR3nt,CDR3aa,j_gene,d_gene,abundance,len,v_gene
TGTGCCACCAGGGGGTGGGAGGAAGAAACCGGGGAGCTGTTTTTT,CATRGWEEETGELFF,TRBJ2-2,.,.,15,TRBV24-1
TGTGCCAGCAGTTCCCTGACAGCGGGAGTATATTATGAGCAGTTCTTC,CASSSLTAGVYYEQFF,TRBJ2-1,TRBD2,.,16,TRBV28
TGCGCCAGCAGGGACAGGGGCACTGAAGCTTTCTTT,CASRDRGTEAFF,TRBJ1-1,TRBD1,.,12,TRBV10-2
TGTGCCAGCATGGGGGGGAATAATGAAAAACTGTTTTTT,CASMGGNNEKLFF,TRBJ1-4,.,.,13,TRBV2
TGTGCCAGCAGTTACTCGTCCGGGACTAATTACGAGCAGTACTTC,CASSYSSGTNYEQYF,TRBJ2-7,TRBD2,.,15,TRBV6-5
TGTGCCAGCAGCCCCAGCCCGGGACAGCAAGAGGAGCAGTACTTC,CASSPSPGQQEEQYF,TRBJ2-7,TRBD1,once,15,TRBV14
TGCAGCGTCGACGAGAGGGACACTGAAGCTTTCTTT,CSVDERDTEAFF,TRBJ1-1,.,.,12,TRBV29-1
TGTGCCAGCAGCGTTTTTGAAGGGGCTGGAAACACCATATATTTT,CASSVFEGAGNTIYF,TRBJ1-3,.,.,15,TRBV9
TGTGCCAGCAGCACAGGGAGCTCCTACGAGCAGTACTTC,CASSTGSSYEQYF,TRBJ2-7,.,.,13,TRBV5-6
TGCGCCAGCAGCCCAGTAGCACCGGGATCCAAAGCGGCTGGAAACACCATATATTTT,CASSPVAPGSKAAGNTIYF,TRBJ1-3,.,.,19,TRBV5-1
TGTGCCTGGAGTCTCCGGACTAGCGGGAGGGGGAACGAGCAGTACTTC,CAWSLRTSGRGNEQYF,TRBJ2-7,TRBD2,.,16,TRBV30
TGTGCCAGCTCACCGAATAGCCCTAAGGAGACCGGGGAGCTGTTTTTT,CASSPNSPKETGELFF,TRBJ2-2,.,.,16,TRBV18
TGTGCCAGCAGCCACGACAGGGGCTACGAGCAGTACTTC,CASSHDRGYEQYF,TRBJ2-7,TRBD1,.,13,TRBV14
TGTGCCAGCAGTTTACTGACGGGAACTGAAGCTTTCTTT,CASSLLTGTEAFF,TRBJ1-1,.,.,13,TRBV6-5
TGTGCCAGCAGCTCCTTTCGGGACAGGGCAGGGTACGAGCAGTACTTC,CASSSFRDRAGYEQYF,TRBJ2-7,TRBD1,.,16,TRBV7-9
TGCGCCAGCAGCTTGGGCTGGAGAGATGGCTACACCTTC,CASSLGWRDGYTF,TRBJ1-2,.,.,13,TRBV5-1
TGTGCCAGCAGTTACTCCCCGGGAGGGCTGGGGACCCAGTACTTC,CASSYSPGGLGTQYF,TRBJ2-5,TRBD2,few,15,TRBV6-5
TGTGCCAGCAGCGCTAATAAGAACACTGAAGCTTTCTTT,CASSANKNTEAFF,TRBJ1-1,.,.,13,TRBV7-9
TGTGCCAGCCGAAGGGACTTTAGCACAGATACGCAGTATTTT,CASRRDFSTDTQYF,TRBJ2-3,.,.,14,TRBV27
TGTGCCAGTAGTCCCGGACAGGGGAACTACGAGCAGTACTTC,CASSPGQGNYEQYF,TRBJ2-7,TRBD1,.,14,TRBV19
TGTGCCAGCAGCCTCAGCGGGAGGGCAGCAGATACGCAGTATTTT,CASSLSGRAADTQYF,TRBJ2-3,TRBD2,.,15,TRBV7-2
TGTGCCACCAGTGATTCCCCTGGACAGGGCTCAAACTATGGCTACACCTTC,CATSDSPGQGSNYGYTF,TRBJ1-2,TRBD1,.,17,TRBV24-1
TGTGCCAGCAGCGTAGGAGAGGGGAGGCACACTGAAGCTTTCTTT,CASSVGEGRHTEAFF,TRBJ1-1,.,.,15,TRBV9
TGTGCCAGCAGTAGCCAGCGGTTCTACAATGAGCAGTTCTTC,CASSSQRFYNEQFF,TRBJ2-1,.,.,14,TRBV6-5
TGTGCCAGCAGTTTAACGTACAGAAACACTGAAGCTTTCTTT,CASSLTYRNTEAFF,TRBJ1-1,.,.,14,TRBV27
TGTGCCAGCTCACCACGGAGGTGGGCAGTCTCTTTGGGGTCTAACACTGAAGCTTTCTTT,CASSPRRWAVSLGSNTEAFF,TRBJ1-1,.,.,20,TRBV18
TGTGCCAGCAGCCAAGCTCGACTAGCGGGAGGCCTCGGGGAGCAGTACTTC,CASSQARLAGGLGEQYF,TRBJ2-7,TRBD2,medium-sized,17,TRBV3-1/TRBV3-2